The 29 T cell receptor beta chains below all came from one sample that was sequenced in a study of beta chain features in type 1 diabetes (dated by TCRdb to 2016 to 2019). Library preparation was by the immunoSEQ multiplex PCR assay. All of the isolated RNA was reverse transcribed with the High Capacity cDNA Reverse Transcription Kit, so expressed TCRB transcripts were sequenced. The table was pulled from immuneACCESS by TCRdb, which kept in-frame rearrangements only. Such tables lose some clones; where checked, under half of the loss comes from unresolved V genes, and the rest has no known cause. The sample table shows approximately 120,000 clones, and under 40% are seen once. More than 0.06% of the sample is held by the ten biggest clonotypes. The sequencing input was stem cell memory CD4+ T cells from blood. The cell subset or site label on this specimen signifies: stem cell-like memory CD4+ T cells. The source of these receptors is a woman between 18 and 29 years old in good health.

This clone was seen at least ten times. The chain couples TRBV7-3 to TRBJ1-1; no clear D gene. Per the germline V gene, CDR1 is SGHTA and CDR2 is FQGTGA. Trimming took 3 bases from V and 5 from J, leaving 10 bases between them. This CDR3 is 13 amino acids long. The CDR3 bases are TGTGCCAGCAGCTTGGGAGTGGGGACTGAAGCTTTCTTT. Encoded protein: CASSLGVGTEAFF.

Many counts were recorded for this clone. This chain uses TRBV11-2 with TRBJ2-2, with D possibly being TRBD1 (5 bases). The V end lost 5 bases, the J end lost 3 bases, and 7 bases lay between the germline ends. This CDR3 has 13 amino acids. CDR1 is SGHAT, CDR2 FQNNGV, per germline. The CDR3 region is CASSQTDTGELFF. The CDR3 DNA sequence: TGTGCCAGCAGCCAGACAGACACCGGGGAGCTGTTTTTT.

This clone was detected a few times. This chain connects TRBV10-3 to TRBJ1-4, with a weak D call TRBD1 (5 bases). V shed 6 bases and J shed 5 bases, with 10 bases lying between them. The CDR3 consists of 13 residues. CDR1 and CDR2 from the germline V gene are ENHRY and SYGVKD. CDR3 sequence (DNA): TGTGCCATCAGAGGGGAAACCAATGAAAAACTGTTTTTT. Its translation: CAIRGETNEKLFF.

The chain combines TRBV7-3 with TRBJ2-7, with D tentatively TRBD2 (5 bases). The V end was cut by 6 bases, the J end by 0 bases, with 12 bases between. The CDR3 runs to 14 residues. Germline V gene data show CDR1 as SGHTA and CDR2 as FQGTGA. The CDR3, as DNA: TGTGCCAGCAGTCTAACTAGGAGCTCCTACGAGCAGTACTTC. Translation: CASSLTRSSYEQYF.

The genes are TRBV4-1 and TRBJ2-7; no firm D call. The CDR3 extends over 14 amino acids. Trimming removed 0 bases from V and 5 bases from J, with 11 bases in between. From germline, CDR1 is MGHRA and CDR2 YSYEKL. The CDR3 DNA sequence: TGCGCCAGCAGCCAAGATCCTGTGGCCCACGAGCAGTACTTC. As protein: CASSQDPVAHEQYF.

This chain connects TRBV27 to TRBJ1-5; 7 bases match TRBD1. Trimming took 0 bases from V and 9 from J; bases not matched to a gene: 11. The CDR3 runs 16 residues. Germline V CDR1 and CDR2: MNHEY, SMNVEV (reference sequence). The CDR3 DNA is TGTGCCAGCAGTTTATCGACCGGGACAGAGGTGCTGCCCCAGCATTTT. Translation: CASSLSTGTEVLPQHF.

The rearrangement links TRBV7-9 to TRBJ1-2, with 9 bases fitting TRBD1. Germline loops: CDR1 SEHNR, CDR2 FQNEAQ (reference sequence). Trimming removed 4 bases from V and 6 bases from J; junction bases left unmatched: 6. The CDR3 has 14 residues. Here the CDR3 DNA reads TGTGCCAGCAGCTCCGGGACAGGGAGGGATGGCTACACCTTC. Translated: CASSSGTGRDGYTF.

This clone has just a few counts. Written as DNA, the CDR3 is TGTGCCAGCAGTATCTCGGGACAGGATAATGAGCAGTTCTTC. Its translation: CASSISGQDNEQFF. The V and J genes are TRBV11-3 and TRBJ2-1; 8 positions agree with TRBD1. V trimming: 6 bases; J trimming: 7 bases; junction bases outside the gene matches: 8. The CDR3 covers 14 residues. The germline V gene has CDR1 SGHNT and CDR2 YENEEA.

V and J are TRBV28 and TRBJ1-2; 9 positions match TRBD1. The junction had 5 bases not matched to a gene; V was cut back by 5 bases and J by 7 bases. CDR3 length: 13 amino acids. CDR1 is MDHEN, CDR2 SYDVKM, per germline. In DNA form, the CDR3 reads TGTGCCAGCAGTCCCGGGACAGGGATTGGCTACACCTTC. Protein sequence: CASSPGTGIGYTF.

In this sample, this clone turned up a few times. V and J are TRBV2 and TRBJ2-3; maybe TRBD2 (6 bases). V was trimmed by 9 bases and J by 4 bases, leaving 17 bases between them. CDR3 length equals 14 residues. Looked up from germline, CDR1 is SNHLY and CDR2 is FYNNEI. The CDR3 DNA sequence: TGTGCCAGTAGGTGGGGGGAGGCGTCAGATACGCAGTATTTT. Its translation: CASRWGEASDTQYF.

This sequence joins TRBV29-1 and TRBJ1-4; tentatively, D is TRBD1 (6 bases). CDR1 and CDR2 from the germline V gene are SQVTM and ANQGSEA. The CDR3 is 14 residues long. Trimming removed 7 bases at V and 8 bases at J, with 20 bases between. The CDR3 sequence is CSAGVTGREEKLFF. CDR3 coding DNA: TGCAGCGCCGGTGTAACAGGGCGTGAGGAAAAACTGTTTTTT. The full variable domain, in which reference TRBV29-1 and TRBJ1-4 provide the parts outside the CDR3, is SAVISQKPSRDICQRGTSLTIQCQVDSQVTMMFWYRQQPGQSLTLIATANQGSEATYESGFVIDKFPISRPNLTFSTLTVSNMSPEDSSIYLCSAGVTGREEKLFFGSGTQLSVL.

The rearrangement joins TRBV4-2 to TRBJ2-7; D is unclear. The CDR3 length is 15 residues. CDR1 LGHNA and CDR2 YNFKEQ come from the germline V gene. The ends were cut back, 1 base at V and 3 bases at J, with 13 bases in the middle. CDR3 sequence reads: CASSQGRGTSYEQYF. In DNA, the CDR3 is TGTGCCAGCAGCCAAGGTCGTGGCACCAGCTACGAGCAGTACTTC.

In nucleotides, the CDR3 is TGTGCCAGCAGCGATTGGAGTAACACTGAAGCTTTCTTT. Protein product: CASSDWSNTEAFF. The chain is built from TRBV4-2 and TRBJ1-1; D is uncertain. V was trimmed by 5 bases and J by 2 bases, leaving 9 bases between them. Germline V lookup: CDR1 LGHNA, CDR2 YNFKEQ. CDR3 length: 13 residues.

The rearrangement uses TRBV6-4 and TRBJ2-6; 7 nucleotides agree with TRBD1. The CDR3 has 15 amino acids. J was trimmed by 2 bases and V by 8 bases; bases with no gene match: 6. The germline V gene encodes CDR1 MRHNA and CDR2 SNTAGT. CDR3 bases: TGTGCCAGCGCTACAGGGGTAGCTGGGGCCAACGTCCTGACTTTC. Translated: CASATGVAGANVLTF.

The chain combines TRBV28 with TRBJ2-1; tentative D call: TRBD2 (7 bases). This CDR3 is built from 13 residues. Germline loops: CDR1 MDHEN, CDR2 SYDVKM. With 9 bases removed from V and 2 bases from J, the gap between germline ends came to 11 bases. The DNA of the CDR3 is TGTGCCAGTGGCGGGGGCCCCTACAATGAGCAGTTCTTC. Protein: CASGGGPYNEQFF.

This chain connects TRBV6-1 to TRBJ2-1; TRBD2 matches 7 bases. This CDR3 region has 15 residues. The V and J ends lost 4 bases and 6 bases, in that order; junction bases with no gene match: 9. Germline V CDR1 and CDR2: MNHNS, SASEGT. The DNA for the CDR3 is TGTGCCAGCAGTGTTTGGACTAGAGCGATCAATGAGCAGTTCTTC. The encoded protein is CASSVWTRAINEQFF.

The chain links TRBV2 to TRBJ2-7, with D maybe TRBD1 (6 bases). V lost 1 base and J lost 4, with 14 bases in between. The CDR3 is 15 amino acids. Germline values: CDR1 SNHLY, CDR2 FYNNEI. The CDR3: CASSEVGTTPYEQYF. CDR3 nucleotides: TGTGCCAGCAGTGAAGTGGGGACAACCCCTTACGAGCAGTACTTC.

The CDR3 bases are TGTGCCAGCAGCGTAGGCGGGAGGCCAGATACGCAGTATTTT. Amino acid sequence: CASSVGGRPDTQYF. The chain carries TRBV9 and TRBJ2-3; 8 nucleotides align to TRBD2. J lost 4 bases, V lost 0 bases, and 1 base had no gene match. This CDR3 contains 14 residues. Germline CDR1 is SGDLS and CDR2 is YYNGEE.

The rearrangement uses TRBV19 and TRBJ1-1; D is uncertain. This CDR3 comprises 12 residues. Trimming removed 1 base at V and 7 bases at J, with 7 bases between. Germline CDR1 reads LNHDA; CDR2 reads SQIVND (reference sequence). CDR3 loop: CASSIAGGEAFF. In DNA form, the CDR3 reads TGTGCCAGTAGTATAGCGGGAGGTGAAGCTTTCTTT. The full variable domain, its missing parts supplied by reference TRBV19 and TRBJ1-1, is DGGITQSPKYLFRKEGQNVTLSCEQNLNHDAMYWYRQDPGQGLRLIYYSQIVNDFQKGDIAEGYSVSREKKESFPLTVTSAQKNPTAFYLCASSIAGGEAFFGQGTRLTVV.

This rearrangement joins TRBV25-1 to TRBJ2-3, with a possible D match to TRBD2 (5 bases). The CDR3 is made up of 14 amino acids. Looked up from germline, CDR1 is MGHDK and CDR2 is SYGVNS. With 1 base removed from V and 2 bases from J, the gap between germline ends came to 7 bases. The CDR3 reads CASSESGITDTQYF. As DNA, the CDR3 is TGTGCCAGCAGTGAATCGGGGATCACAGATACGCAGTATTTT. Combining the CDR3 with reference TRBV25-1 and TRBJ2-3 gives the whole variable domain EADIYQTPRYLVIGTGKKITLECSQTMGHDKMYWYQQDPGMELHLIHYSYGVNSTEKGDLSSESTVSRIRTEHFPLTLESARPSHTSQYLCASSESGITDTQYFGPGTRLTVL.

This clone turned up a few times. The chain links TRBV11-2 to TRBJ2-3, with a weak D call TRBD2 (5 bases). V lost 3 bases, J lost 4 bases, and 5 bases lay in between. Germline values: CDR1 SGHAT, CDR2 FQNNGV. The CDR3 length is 12 residues. The CDR3 sequence: CASSLRADTQYF. The CDR3 nucleotides read TGTGCCAGCAGCTTGAGGGCAGATACGCAGTATTTT.

In the case of this clone: At one boundary the junction diverges from the germline segment, which might be a read error. V gene TRBV11-1 combines with J gene TRBJ2-5; D is ambiguous. The V gene's germline CDR1 is SGHAT and CDR2 FQDESV (reference sequence). The CDR3 runs 9 residues. CDR3 protein: CASSSPRDF. The CDR3 coding sequence is TGTGCCAGCAGCTCTCCTCGGGACTTC.

In its sample, this clone was seen a few times. This rearrangement joins TRBV27 to TRBJ2-2; D gene unclear. CDR1 and CDR2 (germline): MNHEY, SMNVEV (reference sequence). V was pared by 0 bases and J by 2 bases, with 7 bases between. CDR3 length equals 15 residues. Written as DNA, the CDR3 is TGTGCCAGCAGTTTATCCAGGATTAACACCGGGGAGCTGTTTTTT. It codes for CASSLSRINTGELFF.

This clone has a handful of counts. The chain recombines TRBV7-9 with TRBJ2-3; the D gene is possibly TRBD1 (6 bases). The CDR3 runs 13 residues. Germline CDR1 and CDR2: SEHNR and FQNEAQ (reference sequence). V lost 5 bases to trimming and J lost 8 bases, with 14 bases between them. The CDR3 spells CASSPQQGATQYF. For the CDR3, the DNA is TGTGCCAGCAGCCCCCAACAGGGAGCTACGCAGTATTTT.

V gene TRBV30 combines with J gene TRBJ1-3, with 9 bases that match TRBD1. CDR3 length equals 13 residues. V dropped 6 bases and J dropped 7; count of bases not matched to a gene: 7. From germline, CDR1 is GTSNPN and CDR2 SVGIG (reference sequence). CDR3 sequence: CACRDRERNTIYF. In DNA, the CDR3 is TGTGCCTGTAGGGACAGGGAGCGGAACACCATATATTTT.

For this clone: At one of its ends the junction is not consistent with the germline gene, which may arise from a read error. The chain employs TRBV4-2 and TRBJ2-6; D might be TRBD2 (6 bases). The V gene's germline CDR1 is LGHNA and CDR2 YNFKEQ. CDR3 length equals 19 residues. This CDR3 is CASSQDEASAKAGTNVLTF. The CDR3 bases are TGTGCCAGCAGCCAAGATGAAGCTAGCGCTAAGGCTGGGACCAACGTCCTGACTTTC.

This clone was detected a few times. The J gene is TRBJ2-3, the V gene TRBV7-2; D perhaps matches TRBD2 (6 bases). The CDR3 has 14 amino acids. V dropped 8 bases and J dropped 1 base, with 13 bases sitting between them. The germline V gene has CDR1 SGHTA and CDR2 FQGNSA. CDR3 residues: CASHRRAGTDTQYF. In nucleotides, the CDR3 is TGTGCCAGCCACAGGAGGGCGGGCACAGATACGCAGTATTTT.

This clone was observed a few times. The chain employs TRBV19 and TRBJ1-5; D gene uncertain. Trimming left V 3 bases short and J 7 bases short, with 10 bases between. The CDR3 runs to 13 residues. Looked up from germline, CDR1 is LNHDA and CDR2 is SQIVND (reference sequence). CDR3 coding DNA: TGTGCCAGTAGTATTCCGGGGAAACAGCCCCAGCATTTT. It encodes CASSIPGKQPQHF.

The chain links TRBV2 to TRBJ1-1; a weak D match, TRBD1 (5 bases). This CDR3 spans 13 amino acids. Per the germline V gene, CDR1 is SNHLY and CDR2 is FYNNEI. Trimming left V 9 bases short and J 5 bases short, with 16 bases between. The chain's CDR3 is CASSGIGGTEAFF. CDR3 nucleotide sequence: TGTGCCAGTTCAGGGATAGGTGGGACTGAAGCTTTCTTT.